The rows below give T cell receptor beta chains drawn from one sample of a study of shared clonotypes between healthy human individuals. Profiling relied on immunoSEQ multiplex PCR, and the TCRdb table lists in-frame clones only, not all of them. The repertoire holds some 2,000,000 clones, with over 85% as singletons. Source material: naive CD4+ T cells sorted from blood. The receptors stem from a man aged 18 to 30 in good health. Each CDR3 is given with its conserved first and last residue. The D gene is left open where the match is weak. Some rows mark clone size as missing; the rest say once, few, many or name a class of expanded clone.

>NA|NA|TRBJ2-2|TRBV29-1
CSVRSVGATGELFF
TGCAGCGTTCGAAGCGTCGGGGCCACCGGGGAGCTGTTTTTT
>NA|TRBD2|TRBJ2-2|TRBV6-5
CASSSGRANTGELFF
TGTGCCAGCAGTAGCGGGAGGGCCAACACCGGGGAGCTGTTTTTT
>NA|NA|TRBJ1-1|TRBV18
CASSSMGGEYTEAFF
TGTGCCAGCTCTTCGATGGGCGGAGAATACACTGAAGCTTTCTTT
>NA|NA|TRBJ1-2|TRBV14
CASSQDSSGYGYTF
TGTGCCAGCAGCCAAGATAGCAGTGGCTATGGCTACACCTTC
>NA|NA|TRBJ2-5|TRBV5-1
CASSLDSLGGTQYF
TGCGCCAGCAGCTTGGACAGCCTCGGGGGCACCCAGTACTTC
>NA|NA|TRBJ2-2|TRBV2
CASSKTGTGELFF
TGTGCCAGCAGTAAAACAGGCACCGGGGAGCTGTTTTTT
>NA|NA|TRBJ1-5|TRBV7-8
CASSLASNQPQHF
TGTGCCAGCAGCTTAGCTAGCAATCAGCCCCAGCATTTT
>NA|TRBD1|TRBJ1-2|TRBV28
CASSWTGGYGYTF
TGTGCCAGCAGTTGGACAGGGGGGTATGGCTACACCTTC
>NA|NA|TRBJ1-5|TRBV5-8
CASSLGRGSGNQPQHF
TGTGCCAGCAGCTTGGGTCGGGGTTCGGGCAATCAGCCCCAGCATTTT
>NA|NA|TRBJ2-2|TRBV5-1
CASRGLSTGELFF
TGCGCCAGCAGGGGGCTAAGCACCGGGGAGCTGTTTTTT
>NA|NA|TRBJ1-1|TRBV30
CAWSKQGNTEAFF
TGTGCCTGGAGTAAACAGGGGAACACTGAAGCTTTCTTT
>NA|NA|TRBJ2-2|TRBV6-6
CASSYLRNTGELFF
TGTGCCAGCAGTTACTTGAGGAACACCGGGGAGCTGTTTTTT
>NA|NA|TRBJ2-7|TRBV9
CASSASDKPYEQYF
TGTGCCAGCAGCGCTTCCGACAAGCCCTACGAGCAGTACTTC
>NA|NA|TRBJ2-7|TRBV11-1
CASSPFDRDNEQYF
TGTGCCAGCAGCCCGTTTGATAGGGACAACGAGCAGTACTTC
>NA|NA|TRBJ2-2|TRBV30
CAWSAGTPGELFF
TGTGCCTGGAGTGCCGGGACTCCCGGGGAGCTGTTTTTT
>NA|TRBD2|TRBJ2-5|TRBV2
CASSARTSWVETQYF
TGTGCCAGCAGTGCCCGGACTAGCTGGGTGGAGACCCAGTACTTC
>NA|NA|TRBJ1-2|TRBV29-1
CSVEDVSFEGGYTF
TGCAGCGTTGAAGATGTTTCGTTTGAGGGTGGCTACACCTTC
>once|TRBD1|TRBJ2-7|TRBV27
CASKTGQTYSYEQYF
TGTGCCAGCAAAACGGGACAGACTTACTCCTACGAGCAGTACTTC
>few|TRBD2|TRBJ2-5|TRBV30
CAWSVRLAGRETQYF
TGTGCCTGGAGTGTAAGACTAGCGGGGCGGGAGACCCAGTACTTC
>NA|NA|TRBJ2-5|TRBV5-1
CASRPRDSRGETQYF
TGCGCCAGCAGGCCCCGGGACAGCCGGGGGGAGACCCAGTACTTC
>NA|TRBD2|TRBJ2-3|TRBV7-8
CASSDSGAGGDTQYF
TGTGCCAGCAGCGACTCCGGGGCGGGAGGGGATACGCAGTATTTT
>NA|TRBD1|TRBJ1-2|TRBV5-1
CASSQIPGQASNYGYTF
TGCGCCAGCAGCCAAATCCCGGGACAGGCCTCTAACTATGGCTACACCTTC
>NA|TRBD1|TRBJ1-2|TRBV7-9
CASSSRTGHAYGYTF
TGTGCCAGCAGCTCCCGGACAGGGCACGCCTATGGCTACACCTTC
>NA|NA|TRBJ2-6|TRBV4-3
CASSQVQEGALGANVLTF
TGCGCCAGCAGCCAAGTCCAGGAGGGGGCGCTTGGGGCCAACGTCCTGACTTTC
>NA|TRBD2|TRBJ2-1|TRBV30
CAWNRLAGIVDEQFF
TGTGCCTGGAACCGACTAGCGGGAATAGTGGATGAGCAGTTCTTC
>NA|NA|TRBJ1-2|TRBV4-1
CASSQDPGSGTRGYTF
TGCGCCAGCAGCCAAGATCCCGGTTCAGGGACCCGTGGCTACACCTTC
>NA|NA|TRBJ1-4|TRBV10-3
CAISESTGIGEKLFF
TGTGCCATCAGTGAGTCGACCGGGATAGGCGAAAAACTGTTTTTT
>once|NA|TRBJ1-1|TRBV11-2
CASSPRPSARHTEAFF
TGTGCCAGCAGCCCGAGACCCTCCGCCAGGCACACTGAAGCTTTCTTT
>NA|NA|TRBJ2-4|TRBV7-8
CASSSPYRGGNIQYF
TGTGCCAGCAGCTCACCTTACCGCGGTGGGAACATTCAGTACTTC
>NA|NA|TRBJ2-3|TRBV19
CASSARGDTQYF
TGTGCCAGTAGTGCGAGGGGAGATACGCAGTATTTT
>NA|NA|TRBJ1-3|TRBV30
CAWMGQGLGGNTIYF
TGTGCCTGGATGGGGCAGGGGTTGGGTGGAAACACCATATATTTT
>NA|TRBD1|TRBJ1-1|TRBV18
CASSPGTENTEAFF
TGTGCCAGCTCACCCGGGACAGAGAACACTGAAGCTTTCTTT
>NA|TRBD1|TRBJ2-7|TRBV5-1
CASSLSRGRFYEQYF
TGCGCCAGCAGCTTGTCCAGGGGGCGATTCTACGAGCAGTACTTC
>NA|NA|TRBJ2-5|TRBV5-1
CASSLNTYQETQYF
TGCGCCAGCAGCTTGAACACCTACCAAGAGACCCAGTACTTC
>NA|TRBD1|TRBJ1-2|TRBV6-5
CASSGTGHGYTF
TGTGCCAGCAGCGGGACAGGGCATGGCTACACCTTC
>once|NA|TRBJ1-1|TRBV7-9
CASSSPPRRNTEAFF
TGTGCCAGCAGCTCACCCCCGCGGAGAAACACTGAAGCTTTCTTT
>NA|NA|TRBJ1-1|TRBV7-2
CASSLGAGMNTEAFF
TGTGCCAGCAGCTTAGGAGCAGGGATGAACACTGAAGCTTTCTTT
>NA|NA|TRBJ2-7|TRBV4-3
CASSQEWEAVYEQYF
TGCGCCAGCAGCCAAGAGTGGGAGGCGGTATACGAGCAGTACTTC
>NA|TRBD1|TRBJ1-1|TRBV6-1
CASSEITGVNTEAFF
TGTGCCAGCAGTGAAATTACAGGGGTGAACACTGAAGCTTTCTTT
>once|TRBD2|TRBJ2-1|TRBV18
CASSPGLADYNEQFF
TGTGCCAGCTCACCGGGACTAGCGGACTACAATGAGCAGTTCTTC
>NA|TRBD2|TRBJ2-7|TRBV7-2
CASSLVGSAGGPYEQYF
TGTGCCAGCAGCTTAGTAGGATCAGCGGGAGGGCCCTACGAGCAGTACTTC
>NA|TRBD1|TRBJ1-2|TRBV19
CASSSRDRYGYTF
TGTGCCAGTAGTAGCCGGGACAGATATGGCTACACCTTC
>NA|NA|TRBJ2-7|TRBV4-2
CASSQVSKDSYEQYF
TGTGCCAGCAGCCAAGTTTCGAAGGATTCCTACGAGCAGTACTTC
>NA|NA|TRBJ2-5|TRBV12-5
CASSVDGGATGTQYF
TGTGCTAGCTCAGTGGATGGCGGGGCTACCGGGACCCAGTACTTC
>NA|TRBD1|TRBJ2-7|TRBV2
CASSSGTEERTYEQYF
TGTGCCAGCAGTTCCGGGACAGAGGAGCGCACCTACGAGCAGTACTTC
>once|NA|TRBJ1-1|TRBV6-5
CASSYRLRAEAFF
TGTGCCAGCAGTTACCGTCTTAGGGCTGAAGCTTTCTTT
>NA|TRBD2|TRBJ2-2|TRBV5-6
CASQRAGGRSNTGELFF
TGTGCCAGCCAGCGAGCGGGGGGCCGATCGAACACCGGGGAGCTGTTTTTT
>NA|TRBD2|TRBJ2-3|TRBV5-4
CASSATGLAGGWADTQYF
TGTGCCAGCAGCGCAACAGGACTAGCGGGAGGGTGGGCAGATACGCAGTATTTT
>once|TRBD1|TRBJ1-1|TRBV6-1
CASRSRTGQNTEAFF
TGTGCCAGCAGGAGCCGGACAGGGCAGAACACTGAAGCTTTCTTT
>NA|NA|TRBJ2-7|TRBV25-1
CASSEPGGFRWDF
TGTGCCAGCAGTGAACCCGGGGGCTTTAGGTGGGACTTC
>few|NA|TRBJ2-5|TRBV9
CASSGRLPTETQYF
TGTGCCAGCAGCGGCAGACTGCCTACCGAGACCCAGTACTTC
>NA|NA|TRBJ1-1|TRBV7-2
CASSTSGTEAFF
NA
>NA|NA|TRBJ2-5|TRBV19
CASSIGGRFEETQYF
TGTGCCAGTAGTATAGGTGGCAGGTTTGAAGAGACCCAGTACTTC
>many|NA|TRBJ1-2|TRBV30
CAWISSVVPGMGYTF
TGTGCCTGGATATCTTCAGTGGTCCCCGGAATGGGCTACACCTTC
>NA|NA|TRBJ1-1|TRBV4-2
CASSQEGLGRNTEAFF
TGTGCCAGCAGCCAAGAGGGACTAGGGAGGAACACTGAAGCTTTCTTT
>NA|TRBD2|TRBJ2-3|TRBV2
CASEAGNTDTQYF
TGTGCCAGCGAAGCGGGGAACACAGATACGCAGTATTTT
>NA|NA|TRBJ1-2|TRBV30
CACPYRARDYGYTF
TGTGCCTGCCCTTACAGGGCCCGGGACTATGGCTACACCTTC
>NA|NA|TRBJ2-5|TRBV4-1
CASSQTLGETQYF
TGCGCCAGCAGCCAAACTTTGGGAGAGACCCAGTACTTC
>NA|NA|TRBJ2-2|TRBV2
CASSEGPGELFF
TGTGCCAGCAGTGAGGGACCCGGGGAGCTGTTTTTT